What follows is one T cell receptor (beta chain) and its context. Sequenced by immunoSEQ multiplex PCR; TCRdb stores in-frame clones only, minus some. The sample shows about 180,000 clones, roughly nine tenths of them seen only once. This sample is drawn from a study of Ad26.COV2.S vaccination and SARS-CoV-2 variants. The V and J ends lost 6 bases and 3 bases respectively, with 10 bases between them. The CDR3 totals 13 residues. Germline-derived CDR1 and CDR2 are MGHRA and YSYEKL. This receptor was identified in a human donor who had recovered from COVID-19. The source was peripheral blood, collected after recovery from COVID-19. J is TRBJ2-3 and V is TRBV4-1; D gene uncertain. The CDR3 sequence is CASSSGSTDTQYF. The DNA for the CDR3 is TGCGCCAGCAGTTCAGGATCAACAGATACGCAGTATTTT.